The rows below give T cell receptor beta chains drawn from one sample of a study of molecular identifiers for immune sequencing clone quantification. TCRdb reanalysed the PCR reads using MiXCR and keeps one entry per CDR3 protein. The sample consists of around 480,000 distinct CDR3 sequences, about a fifth of them appearing once. Sequences were obtained from naive CD8+ T cells from blood, with Jurkat cell RNA spiked in. All receptors derive from a human donor in good health. Some libraries in this study had Jurkat cell RNA spiked in. Both conserved end residues are part of each CDR3.

V gene: TRBV4-1
J gene: TRBJ2-6
CDR3 protein: CASSPWGNSGANVLTF

V gene: TRBV3-1
J gene: TRBJ2-5
CDR3 protein: CASSHRLAIAGYQETQYF

V gene: TRBV6-5
J gene: TRBJ1-1
CDR3 protein: CASSYGSQGDTEAFF

V gene: TRBV7-9
J gene: TRBJ1-1
CDR3 protein: CASSLATNTEAFF

V gene: TRBV6-2/TRBV6-3
J gene: TRBJ2-2
CDR3 protein: CASSYQAGGPFGELFF

V gene: TRBV24-1
J gene: TRBJ2-2
CDR3 protein: CATSEGRTGELFF

V gene: TRBV27
J gene: TRBJ1-2
CDR3 protein: CASSYPGHEGYTF

V gene: TRBV19
J gene: TRBJ2-3
CDR3 protein: CASSIVPSGGRDTQYF

V gene: TRBV30
J gene: TRBJ2-2
CDR3 protein: CAWIVDTNTGELFF

V gene: TRBV7-6
J gene: TRBJ2-7
CDR3 protein: CASSSSPRNEQYF

V gene: TRBV20-1
J gene: TRBJ2-3
CDR3 protein: CSAGTSVSTDTQYF

V gene: TRBV6-2/TRBV6-3
J gene: TRBJ2-4
CDR3 protein: CASTMGTAELAKNIQYF

V gene: TRBV6-2/TRBV6-3
J gene: TRBJ1-5
CDR3 protein: CASSQDRVDQLQHF

V gene: TRBV10-2
J gene: TRBJ2-2
CDR3 protein: CASTLAGGTGELFF

V gene: TRBV19
J gene: TRBJ1-5
CDR3 protein: CASSPPRIYNQPQHF

V gene: TRBV4-3
J gene: TRBJ2-5
CDR3 protein: CASSRFIGDILYF

V gene: TRBV7-2
J gene: TRBJ1-1
CDR3 protein: CASGLRILNTEAFF

V gene: TRBV30
J gene: TRBJ2-7
CDR3 protein: CAWSVLISGGGEQYF

V gene: TRBV5-6
J gene: TRBJ2-3
CDR3 protein: CASSAPTGLTDTQYF

V gene: TRBV27
J gene: TRBJ2-7
CDR3 protein: CASSPGTPPAEQYF

V gene: TRBV7-2
J gene: TRBJ1-1
CDR3 protein: CACSPTGPNTEAFF

V gene: TRBV3-1
J gene: TRBJ2-5
CDR3 protein: CASSQDRGAETQYF

V gene: TRBV28
J gene: TRBJ1-3
CDR3 protein: CASSLEGSASGNTIYF

V gene: TRBV5-4
J gene: TRBJ2-7
CDR3 protein: CASSFSGGASYEQYF

V gene: TRBV9
J gene: TRBJ2-5
CDR3 protein: CASSVGRTAGETQYF

V gene: TRBV7-8
J gene: TRBJ2-3
CDR3 protein: CASSLELSVPNTDTQYF